The present T cell receptor beta chain was sequenced within a study of CD8+ T cells in alopecia areata. General study results and limits: It was observed that many expanded lesional clones persisted in scalp and blood during tofacitinib.

This clone has just a few counts. Its antigen is still unknown. Losses at the gene ends were 0 bases for V and 10 bases for J; bases not matched to a gene: 5. CDR1 SGHNT and CDR2 YYREEE come from the germline V gene (reference sequence). The CDR3 runs 15 residues. It was cDNA, reverse transcribed from extracted RNA, that served as the sequencing template. TCRdb's table, derived via immunoSEQ multiplex PCR, lists solely in-frame clones and lacks some. The sample holds about 270,000 clones; around three fifths are singletons and the top ten take about 0.89%. Treatment described: oral pan-JAK inhibitor, 5-10 mg twice daily.

Sample: CD4+ T cells sorted from blood, taken at week 52, from a patient treated with tofacitinib. The rearrangement joins TRBV5-4 to TRBJ1-6, with 9 bases fitting TRBD1. This receptor was obtained from a human donor with alopecia areata. CDR3 in amino acids: CASSLAGQGGSPLHF. CDR3 nucleotide sequence: TGTGCCAGCAGCTTGGCGGGACAGGGAGGCTCACCCCTCCACTTT.